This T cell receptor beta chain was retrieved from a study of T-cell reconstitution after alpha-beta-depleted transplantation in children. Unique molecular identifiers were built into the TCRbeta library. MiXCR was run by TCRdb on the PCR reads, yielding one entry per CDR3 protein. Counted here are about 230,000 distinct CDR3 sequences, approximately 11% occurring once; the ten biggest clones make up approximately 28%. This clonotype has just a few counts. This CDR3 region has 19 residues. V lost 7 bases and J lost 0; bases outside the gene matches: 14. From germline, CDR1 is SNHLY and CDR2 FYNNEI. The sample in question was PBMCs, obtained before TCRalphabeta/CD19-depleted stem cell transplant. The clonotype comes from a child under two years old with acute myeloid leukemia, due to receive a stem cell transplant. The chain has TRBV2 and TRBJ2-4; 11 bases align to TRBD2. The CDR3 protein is CASTGMLSGRARAKNIQYF. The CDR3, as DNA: TGTGCCAGCACCGGGATGCTTAGCGGGAGGGCCAGAGCCAAAAACATTCAGTACTTC.